This section outlines one T cell receptor beta chain sequence together with its context. The method was immunoSEQ multiplex PCR; TCRdb's version includes in-frame clones alone and lacks a portion of them. Found here are tens of thousands of clones, 70% to 85% of them singletons; the top ten hold under 40%. This sample is drawn from a study of control samples from healthy donors and cancer patients. The origin of this receptor is a man in his 70s with lung cancer. Sequenced sample: PBMCs.

CDR3 coding DNA: TGTGCCAGCAGCGACGGCGGGGGGGCCGAGCAGTACTTC. Translation: CASSDGGGAEQYF. The chain carries TRBV7-8 and TRBJ2-7, with 9 bases aligning to TRBD2. Germline V gene data show CDR1 as SGHVS and CDR2 as FQNEAQ. Trimming removed 5 bases from V and 6 bases from J; junction bases left unmatched: 5. The CDR3 is 13 amino acids.